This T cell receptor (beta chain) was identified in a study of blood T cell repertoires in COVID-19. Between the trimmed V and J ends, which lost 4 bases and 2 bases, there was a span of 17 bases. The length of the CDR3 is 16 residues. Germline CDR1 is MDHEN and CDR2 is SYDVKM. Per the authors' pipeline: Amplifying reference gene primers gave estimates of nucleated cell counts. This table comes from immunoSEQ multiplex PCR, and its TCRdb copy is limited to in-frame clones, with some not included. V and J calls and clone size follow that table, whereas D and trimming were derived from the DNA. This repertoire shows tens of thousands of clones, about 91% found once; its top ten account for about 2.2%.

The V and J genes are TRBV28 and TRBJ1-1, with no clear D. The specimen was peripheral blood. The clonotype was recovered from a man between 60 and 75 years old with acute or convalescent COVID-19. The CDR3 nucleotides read TGTGCCAGCAGTTGGGAAGGTGGGCGGGGTAACACTGAAGCTTTCTTT. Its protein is CASSWEGGRGNTEAFF.